These 5 T cell receptor beta chains came from one sample sequenced in a study of shared clonotypes between healthy human individuals. Data came from immunoSEQ multiplex PCR; TCRdb stores just in-frame clones and leaves some out. The profile shows roughly 1,000,000 clones, 75% to 85% of them singletons. The sequenced sample was memory CD4+ T cells from PBMCs. Subset reported: CD45RA-negative fraction. These receptors were obtained from a man between 18 and 35 years old in good health. Some clones in this sample may be carry-over from other donors' samples.

In its sample, this clone was seen a few times. This specimen includes other DNA sequences encoding the same CDR3. The chain employs TRBV28 and TRBJ2-7, with D possibly being TRBD2 (6 bases). Germline loops: CDR1 MDHEN, CDR2 SYDVKM. V lost 3 bases to trimming and J lost 6 bases, with 6 bases between them. There are 11 residues in the CDR3. CDR3 nucleotide sequence: TGTGCCAGCAGTTTGGGGGGCGAGCAGTACTTC. Its translation: CASSLGGEQYF.

The gene calls are TRBV10-3 and TRBJ1-6; the D is unclear. The germline V and J ends were trimmed by 0 bases and 13 bases, with 13 bases remaining between them. CDR1 is ENHRY and CDR2 is SYGVKD in the germline V gene. CDR3 length equals 14 residues. The CDR3 DNA reads TGTGCCATCAGTGAGTCGACGGCAACCGTTCCCCTCCACTTT. Its translation is CAISESTATVPLHF.

The chain combines TRBV18 with TRBJ2-2; D is unresolved. Between the trimmed V and J ends, which lost 3 bases and 12 bases, there was a span of 17 bases. CDR1 and CDR2 (germline): KGHSH, LQKENI. The CDR3 is made up of 14 amino acids. The CDR3 sequence is CASSPTGFRWKLFF. In nucleotides, the CDR3 is TGTGCCAGCTCACCCACCGGGTTCCGATGGAAGCTGTTTTTT.

This rearrangement joins TRBV7-2 to TRBJ2-2; D is unclear. Germline loops: CDR1 SGHTA, CDR2 FQGNSA. This CDR3 has 15 amino acids. Trimming left V 2 bases short and J 7 bases short, with 14 bases between. For the CDR3, the DNA is TGTGCCAGCAGCTTACTCACTGGGTTCGGCGGGGAGCTGTTTTTT. Translated, it gives CASSLLTGFGGELFF.

V and J are TRBV5-1 and TRBJ1-4; TRBD1 aligns across 9 bases. Germline assignment: CDR1 SGHRS and CDR2 YFSETQ. J lost 7 bases, V lost 4 bases, and 5 bases had no gene match. This CDR3 has 14 residues. The DNA for the CDR3 is TGCGCCAGCAGCCACGGGACAGGGACTGAAAAACTGTTTTTT. Encoded protein: CASSHGTGTEKLFF.